The T cell receptor beta chain under discussion was sequenced for a study of identical twins. Germline values: CDR1 DFQATT, CDR2 SNEGSKA (reference sequence). Germline trimming cut 5 bases from V and 8 bases from J; bases unmatched to any gene: 14. This CDR3 is built from 16 residues. Via MiXCR, TCRdb re-called the 5' RACE reads, giving one row per CDR3 protein. The repertoire has some 790,000 distinct CDR3 sequences, 18% of them found once; the top ten carry 10% to 15%. These data were likewise used in another study, on T cells expressing NK-cell markers. As reported in that work: The CD3+CD56-NKG2C+ fraction of a handful of donors was likewise dominated by these clonotypes.

The sample taken for sequencing was PBMCs. The chain has TRBV20-1 and TRBJ2-1; TRBD2 agrees at 11 bases. This sequence was found in a woman aged 18-35 years in good health. Here the CDR3 DNA reads TGCAGTGCTTCACTTAGCGGGGGGGCCCCTTGGGATGAGCAGTTCTTC. This sequence encodes CSASLSGGAPWDEQFF.